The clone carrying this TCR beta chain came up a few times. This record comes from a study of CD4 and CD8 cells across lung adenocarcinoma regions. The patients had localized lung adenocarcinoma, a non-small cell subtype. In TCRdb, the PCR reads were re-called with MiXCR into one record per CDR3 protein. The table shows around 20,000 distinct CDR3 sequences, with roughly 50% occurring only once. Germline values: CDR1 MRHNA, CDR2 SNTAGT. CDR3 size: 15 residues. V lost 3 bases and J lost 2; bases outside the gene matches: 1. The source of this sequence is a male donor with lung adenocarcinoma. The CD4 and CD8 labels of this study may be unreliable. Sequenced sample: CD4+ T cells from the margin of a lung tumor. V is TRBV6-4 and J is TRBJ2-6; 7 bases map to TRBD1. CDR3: CASSETGAGANVLTF. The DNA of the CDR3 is TGTGCCAGCAGTGAAACAGGGGCTGGGGCCAACGTCCTGACTTTC.